This TCR beta chain was sequenced for a study of T-cell memory formation after mild COVID-19. Study-wide results and limits: A second wave expanding day 15 to 37 was CD4+-biased; contracting clones were balanced. The CD4+ clones that contracted clustered mainly within CM and EM, and the CD8+ clones concentrated in EMRA.

This clonotype has ten or more counts. Its antigen is still unknown. The CDR3 spans 12 residues. Looked up from germline, CDR1 is SGHAT and CDR2 is FQNNGV. The V gene lost 3 bases and the J gene lost 6 bases, with 8 bases spanning the gap. Sample barcodes and UMIs were carried by the TCR alpha and TCR beta cDNA libraries that 5'RACE generated with constant-segment primers. TCRdb analysed the 5' RACE reads with MiXCR anew, one entry per CDR3 protein. Here the sample spans under 50,000 distinct CDR3 sequences, 25% to 30% being singletons. This receptor was taken from a young man who had mild COVID-19 (a few samples of this study predate the infection). Cell type and time point are not known. V gene TRBV11-2 combines with J gene TRBJ1-2, with a possible D match to TRBD1 (5 bases). Sequencing used PBMCs or a T cell subset sorted from them (not recorded which). CDR3 sequence: CASSLGLDGYTF. CDR3 coding DNA: TGTGCCAGCAGCTTGGGACTTGATGGCTACACCTTC. The whole variable domain, remainder taken from reference TRBV11-2 and TRBJ1-2, is EAGVAQSPRYKIIEKRQSVAFWCNPISGHATLYWYQQILGQGPKLLIQFQNNGVVDDSQLPKDRFSAERLKGVDSTLKIQPAKLEDSAVYLCASSLGLDGYTFGSGTRLTVV.